These 17 T cell receptor beta chains came from one sample sequenced in a study of blood T cell dynamics during melanoma immunotherapy. The time point: pre-treatment baseline. Assay: immunoSEQ multiplex PCR; the TCRdb copy retains only in-frame clones and omits some. In the table there are 10,000 or so clones, approximately 91% of which are singletons. Source: blood, taken from a patient treated with checkpoint blockade. Every receptor here comes from a human donor with melanoma.

The CDR3 loop reads CASSQGLAGVYEQFF. The CDR3 region has the DNA TGTGCCAGCAGCCAAGGACTAGCGGGAGTGTATGAGCAGTTCTTC. This rearrangement joins TRBV4-2 to TRBJ2-1, with 12 bases fitting TRBD2. J was trimmed by 8 bases and V by 1 base; bases with no gene match: 3. This CDR3 has 15 amino acids. Germline assignment: CDR1 LGHNA and CDR2 YNFKEQ.

This chain uses TRBV18 with TRBJ1-4, with D hard to call. The ends were cut back, 2 bases at V and 4 bases at J, with 5 bases in the middle. The CDR3 contains 13 residues. Germline V gene sequence: CDR1 KGHSH, CDR2 LQKENI. Here the CDR3 reads CASSPGLNEKLFF. The CDR3 DNA reads TGTGCCAGCTCACCAGGGCTTAATGAAAAACTGTTTTTT.

This clone was seen only once. The chain uses TRBV10-2 and TRBJ2-1, with a possible D match to TRBD2 (6 bases). The CDR3 covers 14 residues. The germline CDR1 and CDR2 sequences are WSHSY and SAAADI. Trimming took off 2 bases at V and 2 bases at J, with 7 bases between the two ends. CDR3 DNA: TGCGCCAGCAGTGAGGGGGGGACCTACAATGAGCAGTTCTTC. Translated: CASSEGGTYNEQFF.

The V and J genes are TRBV5-1 and TRBJ2-5; 13 bases map to TRBD2. Germline trimming cut 3 bases from V and 2 bases from J; bases unmatched to any gene: 4. CDR3 length: 16 amino acids. CDR1 and CDR2 from the germline V gene are SGHRS and YFSETQ. CDR3 bases: TGCGCCAGCAGCTCACCACTAGCGGGAGGGCAAGAGACCCAGTACTTC. This translates into CASSSPLAGGQETQYF.

The rearrangement uses TRBV27 and TRBJ2-1, with TRBD1 matching 8 bases. The CDR3 runs to 15 residues. Trimming removed 3 bases from V and 3 bases from J; junction bases left unmatched: 4. Germline CDR1 is MNHEY and CDR2 is SMNVEV (reference sequence). CDR3: CASSFGTGGYNEQFF. DNA of the CDR3: TGTGCCAGCAGTTTCGGAACAGGGGGCTACAATGAGCAGTTCTTC.

The rearrangement joins TRBV18 to TRBJ2-5; D is unresolved. The germline V and J ends were trimmed by 2 bases and 1 base, with 8 bases remaining between them. CDR1 and CDR2 (germline): KGHSH, LQKENI. This CDR3 contains 14 residues. The CDR3 nucleotides are TGTGCCAGCTCACCAGGCTATAGCCAAGAGACCCAGTACTTC. Protein sequence: CASSPGYSQETQYF. Based on the CDR3 plus reference TRBV18 and TRBJ2-5, the full variable domain is NAGVMQNPRHLVRRRGQEARLRCSPMKGHSHVYWYRQLPEEGLKFMVYLQKENIIDESGMPKERFSAEFPKEGPSILRIQQVVRGDSAAYFCASSPGYSQETQYFGPGTRLLVL.

J is TRBJ1-2 and V is TRBV30; D perhaps matches TRBD1 (5 bases). Trimming took off 7 bases at V and 7 bases at J, with 16 bases between the two ends. Germline V CDR1 and CDR2: GTSNPN, SVGIG (reference sequence). The CDR3 runs to 12 residues. The CDR3 spells CASSAGSGGYTF. The CDR3 DNA follows: TGTGCCTCATCGGCAGGGAGCGGTGGCTACACCTTC.

This clone was seen a few times. This chain connects TRBV7-3 to TRBJ1-4, with no clear D. With 5 bases removed from V and 6 bases from J, the gap between germline ends came to 10 bases. Germline-derived CDR1 and CDR2 are SGHTA and FQGTGA. This CDR3 has 13 amino acids. The CDR3 sequence: CASSLPQDEKLFF. The CDR3 DNA follows: TGTGCCAGCAGCCTACCCCAGGATGAAAAACTGTTTTTT.

In its sample, this clone was seen a few times. The V gene is TRBV30, the J gene TRBJ1-1; the D is unclear. In germline, CDR1 is GTSNPN, CDR2 SVGIG (reference sequence). The CDR3 consists of 14 residues. Trimming took 2 bases from V and 4 from J, leaving 14 bases between them. In DNA form, the CDR3 reads TGTGCCTGGAGTCTGAACACAGCAGCCACTGAAGCTTTCTTT. Translation: CAWSLNTAATEAFF. The full variable domain, rest sourced from reference TRBV30 and TRBJ1-1, is SQTIHQWPATLVQPVGSPLSLECTVEGTSNPNLYWYRQAAGRGLQLLFYSVGIGQISSEVPQNLSASRPQDRQFILSSKKLLLSDSGFYLCAWSLNTAATEAFFGQGTRLTVV.

The chain combines TRBV7-9 with TRBJ2-1; a weak D match, TRBD1 (5 bases). The CDR3 contains 15 residues. Trimming stripped 5 bases from V and 1 base from J, with 12 bases between. CDR1 and CDR2 from the germline V gene are SEHNR and FQNEAQ (reference sequence). CDR3 amino acids: CASSLQRTSYNEQFF. In nucleotides, the CDR3 is TGTGCCAGCAGCCTACAAAGGACATCCTACAATGAGCAGTTCTTC. The entire variable domain, with the rest obtained from reference TRBV7-9 and TRBJ2-1, is as follows: DTGVSQNPRHKITKRGQNVTFRCDPISEHNRLYWYRQTLGQGPEFLTYFQNEAQLEKSRLLSDRFSAERPKGSFSTLEIQRTEQGDSAMYLCASSLQRTSYNEQFFGPGTRLTVL.

This clone was detected once. The V and J genes are TRBV9 and TRBJ2-1, with TRBD2 identical over 8 bases. From germline, CDR1 is SGDLS and CDR2 YYNGEE. V lost 0 bases to trimming and J lost 4 bases; unmatched junction nucleotides: 9. The CDR3 spans 17 residues. The CDR3 here is CASSVVPLAGVYNEQFF. In DNA form, the CDR3 reads TGTGCCAGCAGCGTAGTACCCCTAGCGGGCGTTTACAATGAGCAGTTCTTC.

This rearrangement joins TRBV6-5 to TRBJ2-7; D may be TRBD1 (6 bases). The CDR3 is 15 amino acids. Germline V gives CDR1 MNHEY, CDR2 SVGAGI. Between the trimmed V and J ends, which lost 0 bases and 3 bases, there was a span of 12 bases. The CDR3 region is CASSYSGARHYEQYF. CDR3 DNA: TGTGCCAGCAGTTACTCGGGGGCCAGACACTACGAGCAGTACTTC.

This clone was detected once. J is TRBJ2-5 and V is TRBV21-1. TRBV21-1 has pseudogene status. The CDR3 spans 16 residues. In DNA, the CDR3 is TGTGCCAGCAGCAGACTGCTGGGGTGGGTAGTGGAGACCCAGTACTTC. Amino acid sequence: CASSRLLGWVVETQYF.

This clone came up once. The chain employs TRBV6-1 and TRBJ2-3; perhaps TRBD2 as D (5 bases). V gave up 7 bases and J gave up 0 bases, with 14 bases separating them. The CDR3 extends over 15 amino acids. The germline CDR1 and CDR2 sequences are MNHNS and SASEGT. CDR3 sequence: CASTGRTLSTDTQYF. The CDR3 DNA sequence: TGTGCCAGCACGGGTAGGACTTTAAGCACAGATACGCAGTATTTT.

V usage is TRBV6-5 and J usage is TRBJ2-6; possible D gene TRBD2, 5 bases. V lost 4 bases and J 0 bases, leaving 10 bases between the germline ends. The CDR3 is 16 residues long. Germline-derived CDR1 and CDR2 are MNHEY and SVGAGI. This chain's CDR3 is CASSSGIRSGANVLTF. The CDR3 DNA is TGTGCCAGCAGTTCCGGGATCCGCTCTGGGGCCAACGTCCTGACTTTC.

The chain joins TRBV11-1 to TRBJ1-2, with 9 bases fitting TRBD1. The V and J ends lost 2 bases and 8 bases, in that order; junction bases with no gene match: 6. The CDR3 extends over 14 amino acids. Germline V lookup: CDR1 SGHAT, CDR2 FQDESV (reference sequence). The chain's CDR3 is CASSLRGDREGYTF. Here the CDR3 DNA reads TGTGCCAGCAGCTTAAGGGGGGACAGGGAAGGCTACACCTTC. Filled out from reference TRBV11-1 and TRBJ1-2, the complete variable domain reads EAEVAQSPRYKITEKSQAVAFWCDPISGHATLYWYRQILGQGPELLVQFQDESVVDDSQLPKDRFSAERLKGVDSTLKIQPAELGDSAMYLCASSLRGDREGYTFGSGTRLTVV.

This clone was detected once. This chain's CDR3 is CASSLEASSGSLVEQYF. The DNA for the CDR3 is TGTGCCAGCAGCTTAGAGGCCTCTAGCGGCTCGTTGGTCGAGCAGTACTTC. This chain connects TRBV7-2 to TRBJ2-7; 7 bases are shared with TRBD2. V shed 1 base and J 6 bases; nucleotides not matched to a gene: 15. CDR1 and CDR2 (germline): SGHTA, FQGNSA. CDR3 length equals 17 residues.